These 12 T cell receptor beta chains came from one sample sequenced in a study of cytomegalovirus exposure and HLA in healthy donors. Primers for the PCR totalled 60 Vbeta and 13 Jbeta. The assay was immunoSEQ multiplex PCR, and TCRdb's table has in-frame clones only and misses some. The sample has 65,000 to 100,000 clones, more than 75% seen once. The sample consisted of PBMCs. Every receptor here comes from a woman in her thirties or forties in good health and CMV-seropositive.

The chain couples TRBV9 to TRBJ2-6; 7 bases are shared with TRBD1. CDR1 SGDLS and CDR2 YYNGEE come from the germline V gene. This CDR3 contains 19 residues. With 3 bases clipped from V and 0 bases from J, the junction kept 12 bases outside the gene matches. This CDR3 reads CASSGEGSGQRSGANVLTF. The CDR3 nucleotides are TGTGCCAGCAGCGGAGAAGGTTCGGGACAGCGCTCTGGGGCCAACGTCCTGACTTTC.

CDR3 nucleotides: TGTGCCGCCGGGACGGGAGATTCACCCCTCCACTTT. It is translated as CAAGTGDSPLHF. This chain uses TRBV7-9 with TRBJ1-6; possibly TRBD1 for D (5 bases). Trimming left V 11 bases short and J 8 bases short, with 13 bases between. The CDR3 is made up of 12 amino acids. CDR1 is SEHNR and CDR2 is FQNEAQ in the germline V gene (reference sequence).

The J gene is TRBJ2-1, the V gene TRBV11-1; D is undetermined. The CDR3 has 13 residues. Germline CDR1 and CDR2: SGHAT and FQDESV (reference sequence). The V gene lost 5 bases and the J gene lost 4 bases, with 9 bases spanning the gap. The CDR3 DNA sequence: TGTGCCAGCAGCCCAAACTCGTACAATGAGCAGTTCTTC. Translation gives CASSPNSYNEQFF.

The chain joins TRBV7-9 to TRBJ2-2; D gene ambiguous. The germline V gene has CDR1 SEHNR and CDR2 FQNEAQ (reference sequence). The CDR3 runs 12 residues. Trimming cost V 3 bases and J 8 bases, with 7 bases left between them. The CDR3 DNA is TGTGCCAGCAGCTTTGGGCTAGGGGAGCTGTTTTTT. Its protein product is CASSFGLGELFF.

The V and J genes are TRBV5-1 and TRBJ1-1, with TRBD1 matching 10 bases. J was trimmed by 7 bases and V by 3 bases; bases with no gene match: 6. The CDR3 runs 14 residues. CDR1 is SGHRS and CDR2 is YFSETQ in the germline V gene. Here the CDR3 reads CASSSGQGYFEAFF. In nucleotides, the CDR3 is TGCGCCAGCAGCTCGGGACAGGGGTACTTTGAAGCTTTCTTT.

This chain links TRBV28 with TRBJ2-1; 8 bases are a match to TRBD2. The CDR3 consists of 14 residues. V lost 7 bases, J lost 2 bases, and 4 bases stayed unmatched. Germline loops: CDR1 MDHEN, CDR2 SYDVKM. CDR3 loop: CASTTSGTYNEQFF. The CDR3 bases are TGTGCCAGCACCACTAGCGGAACCTACAATGAGCAGTTCTTC. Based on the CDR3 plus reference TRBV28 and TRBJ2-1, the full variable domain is DVKVTQSSRYLVKRTGEKVFLECVQDMDHENMFWYRQDPGLGLRLIYFSYDVKMKEKGDIPEGYSVSREKKERFSLILESASTNQTSMYLCASTTSGTYNEQFFGPGTRLTVL.

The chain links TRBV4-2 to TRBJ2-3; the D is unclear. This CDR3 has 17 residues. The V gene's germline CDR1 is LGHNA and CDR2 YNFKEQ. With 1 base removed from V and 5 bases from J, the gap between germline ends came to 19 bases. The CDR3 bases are TGTGCCAGCAGCCAAGTCTCTGGATCAACCCGCGGAGATACGCAGTATTTT. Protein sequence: CASSQVSGSTRGDTQYF.

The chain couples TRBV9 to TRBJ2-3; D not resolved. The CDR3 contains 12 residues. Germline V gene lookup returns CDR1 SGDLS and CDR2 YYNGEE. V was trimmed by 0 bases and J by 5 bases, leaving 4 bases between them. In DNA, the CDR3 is TGTGCCAGCAGCGTAGCCGGAGATACGCAGTATTTT. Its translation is CASSVAGDTQYF.

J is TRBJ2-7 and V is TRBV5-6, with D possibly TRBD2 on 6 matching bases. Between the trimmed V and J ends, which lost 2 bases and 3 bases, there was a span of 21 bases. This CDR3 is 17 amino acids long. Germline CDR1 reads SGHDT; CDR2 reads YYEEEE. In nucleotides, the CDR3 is TGTGCCAGCAGCTTTGGGGCCGGGGGAGGTGGAGTCTACGAGCAGTACTTC. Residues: CASSFGAGGGGVYEQYF.

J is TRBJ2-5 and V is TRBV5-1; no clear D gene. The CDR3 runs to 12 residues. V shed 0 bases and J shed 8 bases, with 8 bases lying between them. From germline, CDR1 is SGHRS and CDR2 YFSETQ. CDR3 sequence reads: CASSLAENTQYF. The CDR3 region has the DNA TGCGCCAGCAGCTTGGCGGAGAACACCCAGTACTTC.

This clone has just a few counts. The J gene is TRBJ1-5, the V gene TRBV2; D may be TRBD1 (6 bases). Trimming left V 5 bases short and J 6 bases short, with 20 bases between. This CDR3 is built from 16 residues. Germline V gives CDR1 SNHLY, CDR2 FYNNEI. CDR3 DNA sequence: TGTGCCAGCAGTCCACCCACAGGGTCTGGTACTCAGCCCCAGCATTTT. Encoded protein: CASSPPTGSGTQPQHF.

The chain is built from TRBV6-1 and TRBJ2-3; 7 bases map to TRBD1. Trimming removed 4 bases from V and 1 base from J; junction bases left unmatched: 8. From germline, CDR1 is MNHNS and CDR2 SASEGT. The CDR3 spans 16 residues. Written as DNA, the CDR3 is TGTGCCAGCAGTGTGCGACAGGGATCCCGCACAGATACGCAGTATTTT. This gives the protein CASSVRQGSRTDTQYF.